These T cell receptor beta chains were read from a single sample in a study of graft-versus-host responses after intestinal transplantation. Method: immunoSEQ multiplex PCR; TCRdb's copy keeps in-frame clones and lacks some. The sample yields under 25,000 clones, about a third seen once. Sequenced material: alloreactive CD4+ T cells from a mixed lymphocyte reaction culture, taken before transplantation. All receptors derive from a human patient who was an organ donor for intestinal transplantation. Both conserved end residues are part of each CDR3. The order of the fields is V gene, D gene, clone size, J gene, CDR3 protein, CDR3 DNA. D genes are given only for firm matches. Size is stated for part of the rows, as once, few or many counts, or as a class when the clone is expanded.

v_call: TRBV5-5
d_call: NA
clone_size: NA
j_call: TRBJ2-6
cdr3_aa: CASSPGPISGANVLTF
cdr3_nt: TGTGCCAGCAGCCCGGGACCGATATCTGGGGCCAACGTCCTGACTTTC

v_call: TRBV10-3
d_call: NA
clone_size: NA
j_call: TRBJ2-1
cdr3_aa: CAISSFREQFF
cdr3_nt: TGTGCCATCAGTTCTTTTAGGGAGCAGTTCTTC

v_call: TRBV5-5
d_call: TRBD1
clone_size: NA
j_call: TRBJ1-2
cdr3_aa: CASTKSLGTGTGYTF
cdr3_nt: TGTGCCAGCACCAAAAGTCTTGGGACAGGGACTGGCTACACCTTC

v_call: TRBV6-6
d_call: TRBD1
clone_size: few
j_call: TRBJ2-7
cdr3_aa: CASSYDRGGSYEQYF
cdr3_nt: TGTGCCAGCAGTTACGACAGGGGGGGTTCCTACGAGCAGTACTTC

v_call: TRBV7-2
d_call: TRBD1
clone_size: NA
j_call: TRBJ1-4
cdr3_aa: CASSRDRLNEKLFF
cdr3_nt: TGTGCCAGCTCCCGGGACAGGTTAAATGAAAAACTGTTTTTT

v_call: TRBV6-5
d_call: NA
clone_size: few
j_call: TRBJ2-7
cdr3_aa: CASSGVYEQYF
cdr3_nt: TGTGCCAGCAGTGGGGTCTACGAGCAGTACTTC

v_call: TRBV5-8
d_call: TRBD1
clone_size: NA
j_call: TRBJ2-4
cdr3_aa: CASSMDRRSIQYF
cdr3_nt: TGTGCCAGCAGCATGGACAGGAGGTCCATTCAGTACTTC

v_call: TRBV29-1
d_call: NA
clone_size: NA
j_call: TRBJ1-2
cdr3_aa: CSVTNYKGYGYTF
cdr3_nt: TGCAGCGTGACGAACTATAAGGGCTATGGCTACACCTTC

v_call: TRBV21-1
d_call: NA
clone_size: once
j_call: TRBJ1-2
cdr3_aa: CASSKYRTGYQFFHGYTF
cdr3_nt: TGTGCCAGCAGCAAATACAGGACAGGGTATCAATTTTTTCATGGCTACACCTTC

v_call: TRBV7-1
d_call: NA
clone_size: few
j_call: TRBJ1-1
cdr3_aa: CASSPSISNTEAFF
cdr3_nt: TGTGCCAGCAGCCCAAGTATCTCGAACACTGAAGCTTTCTTT

v_call: TRBV6-5
d_call: NA
clone_size: few
j_call: TRBJ2-3
cdr3_aa: CASRRAGADTQYF
cdr3_nt: TGTGCCAGCAGGCGTGCCGGGGCAGATACGCAGTATTTT

v_call: TRBV18
d_call: TRBD1
clone_size: NA
j_call: TRBJ2-2
cdr3_aa: CASSPLQDRATGELFF
cdr3_nt: TGTGCCAGCTCACCGCTACAAGACAGGGCGACCGGGGAGCTGTTTTTT

v_call: TRBV5-4
d_call: NA
clone_size: once
j_call: TRBJ2-2
cdr3_aa: CASSSVPGELFF
cdr3_nt: TGTGCCAGCAGCTCTGTGCCCGGGGAGCTGTTTTTT

v_call: TRBV19
d_call: NA
clone_size: NA
j_call: TRBJ2-2
cdr3_aa: CASSIDRGGELFF
cdr3_nt: TGTGCCAGTAGTATAGATCGAGGCGGGGAGCTGTTTTTT

v_call: TRBV11-2
d_call: TRBD1
clone_size: few
j_call: TRBJ1-1
cdr3_aa: CASSLGQGWPVLEAFF
cdr3_nt: TGTGCCAGCAGCTTAGGACAGGGATGGCCAGTACTTGAAGCTTTCTTT

v_call: TRBV6-5
d_call: TRBD1
clone_size: NA
j_call: TRBJ1-1
cdr3_aa: CASITGGAGSTEAFF
cdr3_nt: TGTGCCAGCATTACAGGGGGCGCCGGGAGTACTGAAGCTTTCTTT

v_call: TRBV6-1
d_call: TRBD2
clone_size: once
j_call: TRBJ2-3
cdr3_aa: CASSGVPGLAGGGTDTQYF
cdr3_nt: TGTGCCAGCAGTGGGGTCCCGGGACTAGCGGGAGGAGGCACAGATACGCAGTATTTT

v_call: TRBV28
d_call: TRBD2
clone_size: NA
j_call: TRBJ2-1
cdr3_aa: CASSRPGLAGANEQFF
cdr3_nt: TGTGCCAGCAGTCGGCCGGGACTAGCGGGAGCCAATGAGCAGTTCTTC

v_call: TRBV10-1
d_call: NA
clone_size: few
j_call: TRBJ1-2
cdr3_aa: CASSDGFDWAF
cdr3_nt: TGCGCCAGCAGTGATGGTTTCGATTGGGCCTTC

v_call: TRBV4-2
d_call: NA
clone_size: once
j_call: TRBJ2-1
cdr3_aa: CASSQVLSRGLEFF
cdr3_nt: TGTGCCAGCAGCCAAGTATTAAGTCGGGGACTCGAGTTCTTC

v_call: TRBV7-3
d_call: NA
clone_size: few
j_call: TRBJ2-5
cdr3_aa: CASSRSFQETQYF
cdr3_nt: TGTGCCAGCAGCCGGAGTTTCCAAGAGACCCAGTACTTC

v_call: TRBV21-1
d_call: NA
clone_size: few
j_call: TRBJ2-1
cdr3_aa: CASSKGGWTSPYNEQFF
cdr3_nt: TGTGCCAGCAGCAAAGGCGGGTGGACTAGCCCTTACAATGAGCAGTTCTTC

v_call: TRBV7-9
d_call: NA
clone_size: NA
j_call: TRBJ1-5
cdr3_aa: CASSFTGNQPQHF
cdr3_nt: TGTGCCAGCAGCTTTACAGGTAATCAGCCCCAGCATTTT

v_call: TRBV9
d_call: NA
clone_size: NA
j_call: TRBJ2-1
cdr3_aa: CASRKGGLDEQFF
cdr3_nt: TGTGCCAGCAGGAAGGGTGGTCTCGATGAGCAGTTCTTC

v_call: TRBV23-1
d_call: NA
clone_size: few
j_call: TRBJ2-7
cdr3_aa: CASSQSQDEQYF
cdr3_nt: TGCGCCAGCAGTCAATCGCAAGACGAGCAGTACTTC